One sample yielded the 17 T cell receptor beta chains listed below, sequenced in a study of cytomegalovirus exposure and HLA in healthy donors. Repertoires were generated with immunoSEQ multiplex PCR, while TCRdb's copy carries only in-frame clones and drops some. The sample has 150,000 or so clones; roughly nine tenths are singletons. The sample consisted of PBMCs. The receptors were sampled from a woman younger than 30 in good health and CMV-seropositive.

CDR3 sequence (DNA): TGTGCCAGCAGCTTATTTATGGGCCCTGGAAACACCATATATTTT. Amino acid sequence: CASSLFMGPGNTIYF. V and J are TRBV7-2 and TRBJ1-3; D is uncertain. CDR3 size: 15 residues. CDR1 is SGHTA and CDR2 is FQGNSA in the germline V gene. The V end was cut by 2 bases, the J end by 2 bases, with 10 bases between.

This clone was detected once. The chain recombines TRBV28 with TRBJ1-1; D may be TRBD1 (6 bases). There are 16 residues in the CDR3. Between the trimmed V and J ends, which lost 3 bases and 5 bases, there was a span of 19 bases. Germline-derived CDR1 and CDR2 are MDHEN and SYDVKM. The CDR3 DNA reads TGTGCCAGCAGTTTGGAAATGCCGGGGGGACATACTGAAGCTTTCTTT. It is translated as CASSLEMPGGHTEAFF.

The genes are TRBV11-3 and TRBJ2-3; D possibly corresponds to TRBD1 (6 bases). CDR3 length equals 14 residues. Germline lookup yields CDR1 SGHNT and CDR2 YENEEA. Trimming stripped 3 bases from V and 3 bases from J, with 10 bases between. This chain's CDR3 is CASSLYQGTDTQYF. The CDR3 DNA reads as TGTGCCAGCAGCTTGTATCAGGGGACAGATACGCAGTATTTT.

The gene calls are TRBV6-1 and TRBJ1-5; a possible D gene is TRBD1 (6 bases). The CDR3 loop spans 15 amino acids. V dropped 6 bases and J dropped 4 bases, with 16 bases sitting between them. Germline V CDR1 and CDR2: MNHNS, SASEGT. As DNA, the CDR3 is TGTGCCAGCAGAGGGGGGGGCGCCGGGAATCAGCCCCAGCATTTT. It yields the protein CASRGGGAGNQPQHF.

The rearrangement uses TRBV19 and TRBJ1-2; D may be TRBD1 (5 bases). Germline V gives CDR1 LNHDA, CDR2 SQIVND (reference sequence). V was pared by 3 bases and J by 5 bases, with 13 bases between. CDR3 length: 14 residues. CDR3 bases: TGTGCCAGTAGTATTAATCGGGGGAATTATGGCTACACCTTC. Residues: CASSINRGNYGYTF.

The chain joins TRBV14 to TRBJ1-3, with TRBD1 matching 7 bases. Per the germline V gene, CDR1 is SGHDN and CDR2 is FVKESK. The CDR3 totals 14 residues. Trimming took 0 bases from V and 4 from J; bases not matched to a gene: 0. The CDR3 DNA reads as TGTGCCAGCAGCCAAGAGGACAGGGGAAACACCATATATTTT. Translation gives CASSQEDRGNTIYF. The full variable domain, rest sourced from reference TRBV14 and TRBJ1-3, is EAGVTQFPSHSVIEKGQTVTLRCDPISGHDNLYWYRRVMGKEIKFLLHFVKESKQDESGMPNNRFLAERTGGTYSTLKVQPAELEDSGVYFCASSQEDRGNTIYFGEGSWLTVV.

The chain carries TRBV29-1 and TRBJ1-2; D perhaps matches TRBD1 (6 bases). Germline V CDR1 and CDR2: SQVTM, ANQGSEA. V lost 3 bases and J 7 bases, leaving 15 bases between the germline ends. The CDR3 has 13 residues. CDR3 loop: CSVDSQGRRGYTF. CDR3 bases: TGCAGCGTTGACTCACAGGGAAGGCGTGGCTACACCTTC. Using reference TRBV29-1 and TRBJ1-2 for the parts outside the CDR3, the full variable domain is SAVISQKPSRDICQRGTSLTIQCQVDSQVTMMFWYRQQPGQSLTLIATANQGSEATYESGFVIDKFPISRPNLTFSTLTVSNMSPEDSSIYLCSVDSQGRRGYTFGSGTRLTVV.

This chain connects TRBV28 to TRBJ1-5; TRBD1 might be the D (5 bases). Germline values: CDR1 MDHEN, CDR2 SYDVKM. V lost 6 bases to trimming and J lost 6 bases, with 21 bases between them. The CDR3 is made up of 16 amino acids. The CDR3 sequence: CASRSPSKGMSQPQHF. As DNA, the CDR3 is TGTGCCAGCAGGAGCCCCAGCAAGGGGATGAGTCAGCCCCAGCATTTT.

The chain uses TRBV7-2 and TRBJ2-7; 7 nucleotides agree with TRBD1. This CDR3 comprises 17 residues. CDR1 and CDR2 from the germline V gene are SGHTA and FQGNSA. The junction had 16 bases not matched to a gene; V was cut back by 5 bases and J by 3 bases. CDR3 in DNA: TGTGCCAGCAGCGGATTCTACCGGGACAGTCTTGACTACGAGCAGTACTTC. Protein sequence: CASSGFYRDSLDYEQYF.

The J gene is TRBJ2-1, the V gene TRBV7-9; D call uncertain. Germline CDR1 is SEHNR and CDR2 is FQNEAQ (reference sequence). The CDR3 sequence is 12 residues long. V shed 4 bases and J shed 6 bases, with 7 bases lying between them. The CDR3: CASSSVSNEQFF. Written as DNA, the CDR3 is TGTGCCAGCAGCTCGGTTTCCAATGAGCAGTTCTTC.

The chain uses TRBV5-1 and TRBJ2-1; 8 bases fit TRBD2. J gave up 3 bases and V 2 bases, and 1 base lay outside the gene matches. This CDR3 spans 14 amino acids. CDR1 is SGHRS, CDR2 YFSETQ, per germline. The CDR3 loop is CASSLAGDYNEQFF. CDR3 in DNA: TGCGCCAGCAGCTTAGCGGGGGACTACAATGAGCAGTTCTTC. The full variable domain, rest sourced from reference TRBV5-1 and TRBJ2-1, is KAGVTQTPRYLIKTRGQQVTLSCSPISGHRSVSWYQQTPGQGLQFLFEYFSETQRNKGNFPGRFSGRQFSNSRSEMNVSTLELGDSALYLCASSLAGDYNEQFFGPGTRLTVL.

This sequence joins TRBV6-5 and TRBJ2-7, with 7 bases matching TRBD1. Germline V gives CDR1 MNHEY, CDR2 SVGAGI. The CDR3 is 14 amino acids. The junction had 3 bases not matched to a gene; V was cut back by 2 bases and J by 2 bases. DNA for the CDR3: TGTGCCAGCAGTTACGGACAGGCCCCCTACGAGCAGTACTTC. The encoded protein is CASSYGQAPYEQYF.

The rearrangement uses TRBV9 and TRBJ2-1, with 9 bases aligning to TRBD2. This CDR3 contains 15 residues. V was clipped by 2 bases and J by 7 bases; unmatched bases: 7. The V gene's germline CDR1 is SGDLS and CDR2 YYNGEE. CDR3: CASSVGTSLPNEQFF. CDR3 coding DNA: TGTGCCAGCAGCGTGGGGACTAGCCTCCCTAATGAGCAGTTCTTC.

Details on this clone: This sample also contains other DNA sequences that code for the same CDR3. The genes are TRBV9 and TRBJ2-7; a weak D match, TRBD1 (5 bases). The V gene's germline CDR1 is SGDLS and CDR2 YYNGEE. This CDR3 has 14 amino acids. V was pared by 2 bases and J by 1 base, with 10 bases between. CDR3 protein: CASSVQGSSYEQYF. The CDR3 DNA follows: TGTGCCAGCAGCGTCCAGGGTTCGTCCTACGAGCAGTACTTC.

The chain joins TRBV5-6 to TRBJ2-1, with D uncertain. Germline V gene lookup returns CDR1 SGHDT and CDR2 YYEEEE. The CDR3 is 13 residues long. V was trimmed by 5 bases and J by 1 base, leaving 7 bases between them. The DNA for the CDR3 is TGTGCCAGCAGTTTCACTTCCTACAATGAGCAGTTCTTC. It encodes CASSFTSYNEQFF.

The chain employs TRBV6-1 and TRBJ1-5; 7 bases map to TRBD1. Trimming removed 5 bases from V and 6 bases from J; junction bases left unmatched: 7. This CDR3 is 14 amino acids long. The V gene's germline CDR1 is MNHNS and CDR2 SASEGT. The CDR3 protein is CASSLDRVGQPQHF. CDR3 in DNA: TGTGCCAGCAGTCTTGACAGGGTCGGTCAGCCCCAGCATTTT.

The rearrangement links TRBV7-9 to TRBJ1-3, with no clear D. CDR1 and CDR2 (germline): SEHNR, FQNEAQ (reference sequence). The CDR3 is 17 amino acids. Trimming cost V 0 bases and J 0 bases, with 12 bases left between them. CDR3 DNA sequence: TGTGCCAGCAGCTTAGCCACGAGCGGAAACTCTGGAAACACCATATATTTT. Translated: CASSLATSGNSGNTIYF.